These 27 T cell receptor beta chains were sequenced from one sample in a study of blood T cell repertoires in COVID-19. TCRdb's copy holds only in-frame clones and misses some; the assay was immunoSEQ multiplex PCR. Of around 130,000 clones listed, roughly four fifths are singletons. The sample taken for sequencing was PBMCs or T cells enriched from blood (not recorded which). Receptors were obtained from a man in his thirties or forties who had recovered from COVID-19.

The chain employs TRBV7-9 and TRBJ2-3, with a weak D call TRBD1 (5 bases). Trimming took off 5 bases at V and 0 bases at J, with 9 bases between the two ends. CDR3 length equals 14 residues. From germline, CDR1 is SEHNR and CDR2 FQNEAQ (reference sequence). In DNA, the CDR3 is TGTGCCAGCAGCGACAGAGCTAGCACAGATACGCAGTATTTT. This encodes CASSDRASTDTQYF.

The chain carries TRBV6-5 and TRBJ1-1, with TRBD1 matching over 8 bases. CDR3 length: 14 residues. Germline CDR1 and CDR2: MNHEY and SVGAGI. The junction had 6 bases not matched to a gene; V was cut back by 5 bases and J by 4 bases. Written as DNA, the CDR3 is TGTGCCAGCAGTCCCGACAGGGGACCCACTGAAGCTTTCTTT. Its protein is CASSPDRGPTEAFF.

This chain uses TRBV2 with TRBJ2-1, with D possibly TRBD1 on 5 matching bases. Germline V CDR1 and CDR2: SNHLY, FYNNEI. Trimming shortened V by 7 bases and J by 2 bases, and 18 bases separated the two germline ends. The CDR3 is made up of 16 amino acids. The CDR3 is CASNKGVSEPYNEQFF. CDR3 DNA: TGTGCCAGCAATAAAGGGGTTTCCGAACCCTACAATGAGCAGTTCTTC.

The chain carries TRBV4-2 and TRBJ2-7, with 9 bases identical to TRBD2. The junction had 7 bases not matched to a gene; V was cut back by 1 base and J by 6 bases. The CDR3 is 15 amino acids. Germline V gives CDR1 LGHNA, CDR2 YNFKEQ. This chain's CDR3 is CASSQGAAGGPEQYF. CDR3 nucleotide sequence: TGTGCCAGCAGCCAAGGAGCAGCGGGAGGTCCCGAGCAGTACTTC.

This clone showed up just once. The chain uses TRBV5-1 and TRBJ2-1; a possible D gene is TRBD1 (6 bases). CDR3 size: 15 residues. In germline, CDR1 is SGHRS, CDR2 YFSETQ. Trimming removed 3 bases at V and 3 bases at J, with 13 bases between. The CDR3 coding sequence is TGCGCCAGCAGCTGGTCGGGCAGGGGCTACAATGAGCAGTTCTTC. This codes for CASSWSGRGYNEQFF.

CDR3 nucleotides: TGTGCCATCAGTGAGTCGATTGGCTCAAGAACCCTCGGGGAGCTGTTTTTT. Translated: CAISESIGSRTLGELFF. The chain employs TRBV10-3 and TRBJ2-2; D is unresolved. CDR1 is ENHRY and CDR2 is SYGVKD in the germline V gene. This CDR3 spans 17 amino acids. V dropped 0 bases and J dropped 7 bases, with 18 bases sitting between them.

This chain uses TRBV5-4 with TRBJ2-1; D might be TRBD1 (5 bases). The germline V gene has CDR1 SGHNT and CDR2 YYREEE (reference sequence). The V and J ends lost 4 bases and 5 bases respectively, with 16 bases between them. The CDR3 is 15 residues long. CDR3 loop: CASSPRQQVNNEQFF. The CDR3 bases are TGTGCCAGCAGCCCAAGACAACAGGTGAACAATGAGCAGTTCTTC.

The rearrangement uses TRBV27 and TRBJ2-3; possible D gene TRBD2, 6 bases. Germline CDR1 is MNHEY and CDR2 is SMNVEV (reference sequence). This CDR3 is built from 17 residues. Trimming removed 2 bases at V and 0 bases at J, with 15 bases between. Here the CDR3 reads CASSLLEGGVSTDTQYF. The CDR3 bases are TGTGCCAGCAGTTTACTGGAGGGCGGGGTTAGCACAGATACGCAGTATTTT.

The rearrangement links TRBV5-6 to TRBJ1-2, with a tentative D call TRBD1 (5 bases). Trimming took 0 bases from V and 8 from J, leaving 14 bases between them. Germline CDR1 is SGHDT and CDR2 is YYEEEE. The CDR3 runs 14 residues. The CDR3 sequence is CASSLGTRVSGYTF. The CDR3 nucleotides read TGTGCCAGCAGCTTGGGGACCAGGGTCTCGGGCTACACCTTC.

In its sample, this clone was seen a few times. The rearrangement joins TRBV3-1 (or the pseudogene TRBV3-2) to TRBJ1-1; no reliable D call. CDR3 size: 15 residues. The germline V gene encodes CDR1 LGHDT and CDR2 YNNKEL (reference sequence). Trimming removed 4 bases from V and 0 bases from J, with 12 bases in between. CDR3 DNA sequence: TGTGCCAGCAGCCCTCGCGGAGGGCTGAACACTGAAGCTTTCTTT. Translation gives CASSPRGGLNTEAFF.

The CDR3 nucleotides read TGCGCCAGCAGTTACAGAGAGTTGAACACTGAAGCTTTCTTT. Its protein is CASSYRELNTEAFF. V gene TRBV10-2 combines with J gene TRBJ1-1; D gene unclear. This CDR3 is built from 14 residues. V was trimmed by 5 bases and J by 0 bases, leaving 10 bases between them. CDR1 is WSHSY, CDR2 SAAADI, per germline.

This clone occurred once. The gene calls are TRBV2 and TRBJ1-5; no firm D call. CDR3 length: 14 amino acids. Deletions cut 2 bases from V and 6 bases from J, with 11 bases between. Germline CDR1 SNHLY, CDR2 FYNNEI. CDR3 nucleotide sequence: TGTGCCAGCAGTGAACGAGGTTTAGTTCAGCCCCAGCATTTT. Translating gives CASSERGLVQPQHF.

This clone was counted once. V usage is TRBV27 and J usage is TRBJ2-7, with D perhaps TRBD2 (6 bases). This CDR3 spans 15 amino acids. V lost 4 bases and J 2 bases, leaving 15 bases between the germline ends. The germline V gene has CDR1 MNHEY and CDR2 SMNVEV (reference sequence). In nucleotides, the CDR3 is TGTGCCAGCAGTTCTATGCGGCGGGAACCCTACGAGCAGTACTTC. Its translation: CASSSMRREPYEQYF.

The chain uses TRBV20-1 and TRBJ1-2; D is unclear. V lost 7 bases, J lost 3 bases, and 9 bases lay in between. CDR1 is DFQATT, CDR2 SNEGSKA, per germline (reference sequence). The CDR3 is made up of 11 amino acids. CDR3 sequence reads: CSGATDYGYTF. The CDR3 DNA follows: TGCAGTGGGGCCACGGACTATGGCTACACCTTC.

The chain couples TRBV2 to TRBJ1-6, with a weak D call TRBD1 (6 bases). V shed 3 bases and J shed 1 base, with 16 bases lying between them. CDR1 SNHLY and CDR2 FYNNEI come from the germline V gene. CDR3 size: 18 residues. The CDR3 sequence is CASSDPRQELSYNSPLHF. CDR3 in DNA: TGTGCCAGCAGTGACCCTAGACAGGAGCTTTCCTATAATTCACCCCTCCACTTT.

The chain is built from TRBV5-6 and TRBJ2-5; the D gene is possibly TRBD1 (6 bases). The CDR3 runs to 11 residues. The V end was cut by 3 bases, the J end by 10 bases, with 10 bases between. Germline CDR1 is SGHDT and CDR2 is YYEEEE. CDR3 sequence (DNA): TGTGCCAGCAGCTGGGGACAAGACCAGTACTTC. Its protein is CASSWGQDQYF.

The chain joins TRBV7-2 to TRBJ1-2; tentatively, D is TRBD1 (5 bases). V dropped 1 base and J dropped 2 bases, with 8 bases sitting between them. The CDR3 contains 14 residues. Germline-derived CDR1 and CDR2 are SGHTA and FQGNSA. The CDR3 DNA reads TGTGCCAGCAGCTTAGGTGCAGGGAACTATGGCTACACCTTC. It translates to CASSLGAGNYGYTF.

This chain uses TRBV5-4 with TRBJ1-4; 8 bases align to TRBD1. The CDR3 runs 14 residues. The germline V gene has CDR1 SGHNT and CDR2 YYREEE (reference sequence). J gave up 7 bases and V 0 bases, and 2 bases lay outside the gene matches. The CDR3 DNA follows: TGTGCCAGCAGCTTGGCCACAGGGGGTGAAAAACTGTTTTTT. It translates to CASSLATGGEKLFF.

This clone was seen only a few times. The V and J genes are TRBV2 and TRBJ2-7; tentatively, D is TRBD1 (7 bases). The V and J ends lost 8 bases and 1 base respectively, with 12 bases between them. The CDR3 is made up of 13 amino acids. Per the germline V gene, CDR1 is SNHLY and CDR2 is FYNNEI. CDR3 region: CASWGDRSYEQYF. CDR3 bases: TGTGCCAGCTGGGGGGACAGATCCTACGAGCAGTACTTC. Full variable domain (missing parts from reference TRBV2 and TRBJ2-7): EPEVTQTPSHQVTQMGQEVILRCVPISNHLYFYWYRQILGQKVEFLVSFYNNEISEKSEIFDDQFSVERPDGSNFTLKIRSTKLEDSAMYFCASWGDRSYEQYFGPGTRLTVT.

The chain has TRBV5-1 and TRBJ2-3, with D perhaps matching TRBD2 (7 bases). CDR3 size: 18 residues. CDR1 is SGHRS, CDR2 YFSETQ, per germline. Deletions cut 0 bases from V and 2 bases from J, with 19 bases between. The CDR3 DNA is TGCGCCAGCAGCTTGGGGCTAGGGGGGCGGGGGCCCACAGATACGCAGTATTTT. Translating it yields CASSLGLGGRGPTDTQYF.

V is TRBV2 and J is TRBJ1-2, with 7 bases fitting TRBD1. V lost 9 bases to trimming and J lost 3 bases; unmatched junction nucleotides: 13. Germline values: CDR1 SNHLY, CDR2 FYNNEI. The CDR3 is made up of 15 amino acids. The CDR3 DNA sequence: TGTGCCAGTGTTGCTTGGGACAGAGTATACTATGGCTACACCTTC. Translated, it gives CASVAWDRVYYGYTF.

This chain uses TRBV5-1 with TRBJ2-7, with TRBD1 matching over 8 bases. The CDR3 covers 16 residues. The V gene's germline CDR1 is SGHRS and CDR2 YFSETQ. Trimming took 0 bases from V and 4 from J; bases not matched to a gene: 9. This CDR3 is CASSLARTGKGYEQYV. For the CDR3, the DNA is TGCGCCAGCAGCTTGGCCCGGACAGGGAAGGGTTACGAGCAGTACGTC.

The J gene is TRBJ1-2, the V gene TRBV10-2; 7 bases align to TRBD1. V shed 3 bases and J 0 bases; nucleotides not matched to a gene: 4. The CDR3 totals 15 residues. The germline CDR1 and CDR2 sequences are WSHSY and SAAADI. The CDR3 region has the DNA TGCGCCAGCAGTGACTCACAGGGGACTAACTATGGCTACACCTTC. Its protein is CASSDSQGTNYGYTF.

The chain combines TRBV19 with TRBJ1-4, with 7 bases lining up with TRBD1. Germline-derived CDR1 and CDR2 are LNHDA and SQIVND (reference sequence). The CDR3 is 17 residues long. Losses at the gene ends were 3 bases for V and 0 bases for J; bases not matched to a gene: 7. DNA of the CDR3: TGTGCCAGTAGTATGCTACAGGGGCCTGCAACTAATGAAAAACTGTTTTTT. It encodes CASSMLQGPATNEKLFF.

This clone was counted a few times. The chain has TRBV30 and TRBJ1-2, with TRBD1 as a possible D gene (5 bases). The CDR3 extends over 11 amino acids. V was pared by 1 base and J by 8 bases, with 8 bases between. From germline, CDR1 is GTSNPN and CDR2 SVGIG (reference sequence). CDR3: CAWSGQGGYTF. DNA for the CDR3: TGTGCCTGGAGTGGGCAGGGAGGCTACACCTTC. The entire variable domain, with the rest obtained from reference TRBV30 and TRBJ1-2, is as follows: SQTIHQWPATLVQPVGSPLSLECTVEGTSNPNLYWYRQAAGRGLQLLFYSVGIGQISSEVPQNLSASRPQDRQFILSSKKLLLSDSGFYLCAWSGQGGYTFGSGTRLTVV.

The V gene is TRBV20-1, the J gene TRBJ2-3; 7 bases are a match to TRBD2. Germline lookup yields CDR1 DFQATT and CDR2 SNEGSKA (reference sequence). The CDR3 spans 14 residues. Trimming at V came to 3 bases and at J to 4 bases, leaving 7 bases not matched to a gene. CDR3 bases: TGCAGTGCTAGTTGGGGGGGTAGCTCAGATACGCAGTATTTT. Its translation: CSASWGGSSDTQYF.

The genes are TRBV19 and TRBJ1-4, with a weak D call TRBD1 (5 bases). Deletions cut 6 bases from V and 3 bases from J, with 20 bases between. The CDR3 runs to 17 residues. CDR1 and CDR2 (germline): LNHDA, SQIVND (reference sequence). The CDR3 nucleotides are TGTGCCAGTAGCCGAGCGGGAGCAGGGCTTGCTAATGAAAAACTGTTTTTT. Amino acids: CASSRAGAGLANEKLFF.